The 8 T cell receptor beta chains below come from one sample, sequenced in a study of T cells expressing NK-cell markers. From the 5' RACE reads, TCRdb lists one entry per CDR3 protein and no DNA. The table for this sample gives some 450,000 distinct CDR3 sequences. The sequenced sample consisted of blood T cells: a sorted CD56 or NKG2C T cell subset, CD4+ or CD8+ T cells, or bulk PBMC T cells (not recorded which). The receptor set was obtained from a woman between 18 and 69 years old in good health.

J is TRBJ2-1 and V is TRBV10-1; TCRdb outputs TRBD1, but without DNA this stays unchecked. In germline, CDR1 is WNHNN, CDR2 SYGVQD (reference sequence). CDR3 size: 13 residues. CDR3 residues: CASSLVSGNEQFF.

CDR3 loop: CSAREPNSEAFF. The chain carries TRBV20-1 and TRBJ1-1. The CDR3 loop spans 12 amino acids. Germline loops: CDR1 DFQATT, CDR2 SNEGSKA (reference sequence).

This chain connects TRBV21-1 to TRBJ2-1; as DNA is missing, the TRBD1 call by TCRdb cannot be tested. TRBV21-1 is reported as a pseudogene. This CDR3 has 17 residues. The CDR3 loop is CASSPRPGGLQLNEQFF.

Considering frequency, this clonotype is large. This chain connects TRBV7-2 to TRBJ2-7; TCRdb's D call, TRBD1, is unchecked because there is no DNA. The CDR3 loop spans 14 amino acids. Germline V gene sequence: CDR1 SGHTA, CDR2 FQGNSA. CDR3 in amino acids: CASSSGTGAYEQYF.

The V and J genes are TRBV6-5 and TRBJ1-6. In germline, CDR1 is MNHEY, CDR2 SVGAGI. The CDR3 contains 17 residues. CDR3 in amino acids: CASSYSGLSSYNSPLHF.

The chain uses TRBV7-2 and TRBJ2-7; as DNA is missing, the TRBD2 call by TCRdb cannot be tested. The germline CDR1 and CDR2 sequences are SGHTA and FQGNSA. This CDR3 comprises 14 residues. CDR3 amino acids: CASSQTGLSYEQYF.

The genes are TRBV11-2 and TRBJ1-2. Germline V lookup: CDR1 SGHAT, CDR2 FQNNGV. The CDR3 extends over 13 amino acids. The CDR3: CASSLKIGGGYTF. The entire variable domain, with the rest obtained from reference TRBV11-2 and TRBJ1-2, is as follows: EAGVAQSPRYKIIEKRQSVAFWCNPISGHATLYWYQQILGQGPKLLIQFQNNGVVDDSQLPKDRFSAERLKGVDSTLKIQPAKLEDSAVYLCASSLKIGGGYTFGSGTRLTVV.

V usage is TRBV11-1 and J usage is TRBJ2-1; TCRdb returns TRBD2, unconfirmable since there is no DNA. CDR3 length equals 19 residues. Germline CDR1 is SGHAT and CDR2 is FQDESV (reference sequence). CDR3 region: CASSESGVGGTSGPNEQFF.